Here is one TCR beta chain with its context. This entry is derived from a study of PD-L1 blockade in urothelial cancer. Study context: The authors examined blood 3 weeks (second dose) and 6 weeks after treatment start. T cell content in blood samples showed a median of about 140,000.

Clones were sequenced by immunoSEQ multiplex PCR, and TCRdb holds only the in-frame ones, with some missing. In the table there are tens of thousands of clones, around 85% of which are singletons. This CDR3 is 16 amino acids long. After removal of 2 bases from V and 2 bases from J, the junction contained 6 bases not matched to a gene. CDR1 is LGHNA and CDR2 is YNFKEQ in the germline V gene. Time point in this sample: peripheral blood 6 weeks after treatment start. The chain uses TRBV4-2 and TRBJ2-3; 8 nucleotides align to TRBD2. The source is a man in his 60s with urothelial cancer. The specimen was PBMCs, collected around atezolizumab (anti-PD-L1) treatment. CDR3 sequence reads: CASSQLRGELTDTQYF. In DNA, the CDR3 is TGTGCCAGCAGCCAATTGCGGGGGGAACTCACAGATACGCAGTATTTT.